A selection of T cell receptor beta chains follows, all from one sample in a study of early T cells in non-severe SARS-CoV-2 infection. TCRdb processed the 5' RACE reads anew with MiXCR; each CDR3 protein has one entry. The sample yields about 100,000 distinct CDR3 sequences, approximately 13% seen once. Sequences were obtained from whole blood. These receptor sequences come from an adult who was a healthcare worker with PCR-confirmed SARS-CoV-2 infection or an uninfected control (not recorded which). Each CDR3 is given with its conserved first and last residue. A D gene is named only where the DNA matches it firmly. Expanded clones get a size class; other rows say once, few or many, or leave the size out.

few	TRBV6-6	TRBJ2-1	.	TGTGCCAGCAGTTACCGAGGCGGGGTTAGCTCCTACAATGAGCAGTTCTTC	CASSYRGGVSSYNEQFF
many	TRBV14	TRBJ1-1	.	TGTGCCAGCAGCCAACCGGGCATGAACACTGAAGCTTTCTTT	CASSQPGMNTEAFF
.	TRBV29-1	TRBJ1-1	.	TGCAGCGCCCCCTCGGGGCGACGGACTGAAGCTTTCTTT	CSAPSGRRTEAFF
few	TRBV29-1	TRBJ1-3	.	TGCAGCGTCGACGACAGACGGACCTCTGGAAACACCATATATTTT	CSVDDRRTSGNTIYF
.	TRBV11-2	TRBJ2-1	.	TGTGCCAGCAGGAAGCCAGGGGGACTTCACAATGAGCAGTTCTTC	CASRKPGGLHNEQFF
many	TRBV11-2	TRBJ2-7	.	TGTGCCAGCAGCTCTCAAATCGGGGTGGGCGAGCAGTACTTC	CASSSQIGVGEQYF
few	TRBV5-1	TRBJ2-3	.	TGCGCCAGCAGCCACCTACTGGGAGATACGCAGTATTTT	CASSHLLGDTQYF
.	TRBV20-1	TRBJ1-1	.	TGCAGCGTTGAAACAGGGCCTTCTGAAGCTTTCTTT	CSVETGPSEAFF
.	TRBV6-5	TRBJ1-1	.	TGTGCCAGCAGTTACTCGAGGGGGAGGAGGGACACTGAAGCTTTCTTT	CASSYSRGRRDTEAFF
many	TRBV5-4	TRBJ1-5	.	TGTGCCAGCAGCTTGTGGGGTCAGGATCAGCCCCAGCATTTT	CASSLWGQDQPQHF
.	TRBV18	TRBJ1-1	.	TGTGCCAGCTCACCCCGATATGGGACAGAAGCTTTCTTT	CASSPRYGTEAFF
.	TRBV4-1	TRBJ2-2	TRBD2	TGCGCCAGCAGCCAAAGAATTGGCGGGGGTTCCACCGGGGAGCTGTTTTTT	CASSQRIGGGSTGELFF
.	TRBV6-1	TRBJ2-7	.	TGTGCCAGCAGTGTTGACCCCGGTTCCTCCTACGAGCAGTACTTC	CASSVDPGSSYEQYF
many	TRBV29-1	TRBJ2-6	.	TGCAGCGTTTGGGGGGCTGGGGCCAACGTCCTGACTTTC	CSVWGAGANVLTF
many	TRBV5-6	TRBJ2-2	.	TGTGCCAGCAGCTTTGGTCGACAGCTTCTCGCCGGGGAGCTGTTTTTT	CASSFGRQLLAGELFF
many	TRBV29-1	TRBJ1-1	.	TGCAGCGTAAAGGGGATAATGAACACTGAAGCTTTCTTT	CSVKGIMNTEAFF
.	TRBV11-2	TRBJ2-1	TRBD2	TGTGCCAGCAGCTTAGACAGACGGGGGGGCGGTGAGCAGTTCTTC	CASSLDRRGGGEQFF
many	TRBV29-1	TRBJ1-1	.	TGCAGCGTTGTCTTGGGGGGCTCTGAAGCTTTCTTT	CSVVLGGSEAFF
.	TRBV13	TRBJ2-7	TRBD2	TGTGCCAGCAGCTCAGCGGGGGGGCCCCTCTACGAGCAGTACTTC	CASSSAGGPLYEQYF
many	TRBV18	TRBJ1-5	.	TGTGCCAGCTCACCACCGTCTTCCAATAGCAATCAGCCCCAGCATTTT	CASSPPSSNSNQPQHF
many	TRBV7-9	TRBJ1-1	TRBD1	TGTGCCAGCAGTCAGACAGGGGGCGTCACTGAAGCTTTCTTT	CASSQTGGVTEAFF
.	TRBV29-1	TRBJ2-3	.	TGCAGCGTTGACACGGACCTTATGGGAGATACGCAGTATTTT	CSVDTDLMGDTQYF
many	TRBV5-1	TRBJ2-5	TRBD1	TGCGCCAGCAGCTTACGGTCCGGGACAGGGAGCCTGGGGACCCAGTACTTC	CASSLRSGTGSLGTQYF
many	TRBV28	TRBJ2-5	TRBD1	TGTGCCAGCAGAGGGGGCAGTGGGTCTGAGACCCAGTACTTC	CASRGGSGSETQYF
few	TRBV4-3	TRBJ2-5	.	TGCGCCAGCAGCCGTTCAACAGACAGACAAGAGACCCAGTACTTC	CASSRSTDRQETQYF
few	TRBV9	TRBJ1-1	.	TGTGCCAGCAGCGTAGGAAGGAACACTGAAGCTTTCTTT	CASSVGRNTEAFF
many	TRBV20-1	TRBJ2-4	.	TGCAGTGCTACCAGGGCGGGAACCAAAAACATTCAGTACTTC	CSATRAGTKNIQYF
few	TRBV4-1	TRBJ2-7	TRBD1	TGCGCCACAGGAAATTGGGGACAGGGAGTCGACGAGCAGTACTTC	CATGNWGQGVDEQYF
.	TRBV28	TRBJ2-7	TRBD1	TGTGCCAGCCTTTCCGGGACAGGTATAGGCGAGCAGTACTTC	CASLSGTGIGEQYF
.	TRBV2	TRBJ2-1	TRBD2	TGTGCCAGCGGGGCGGGGGGAAGGAATGAGCAGTTCTTC	CASGAGGRNEQFF
many	TRBV11-2	TRBJ2-7	TRBD2	TGTGCCAGCAGCTTTTCAGCGGGAAGCTCCTACGAGCAGTACTTC	CASSFSAGSSYEQYF
few	TRBV19	TRBJ1-5	.	TGTGCCAGTAGTACCAACGGACGACGGAGCAATCAGCCCCAGCATTTT	CASSTNGRRSNQPQHF
few	TRBV7-8	TRBJ2-5	.	TGTGCCAGCAGATCGTCTTGGGGGGGCGATCAAGAGACCCAGTACTTC	CASRSSWGGDQETQYF
few	TRBV28	TRBJ1-5	TRBD1	TGTGCCACCAGGGGGAGCAATCAGCCCCAGCATTTT	CATRGSNQPQHF
.	TRBV11-2	TRBJ2-7	.	TGTGCCAGCAGTCCGCCGGGGGAGCAGTACTTC	CASSPPGEQYF
many	TRBV27	TRBJ1-2	.	TGTGCCAGCAGTTTATGGGACTATGGCTACACCTTC	CASSLWDYGYTF
.	TRBV18	TRBJ2-7	.	TGTGCCAGCTCCCCGGACCAAAACTACGAGCAGTACTTC	CASSPDQNYEQYF
many	TRBV6-1	TRBJ2-1	.	TGTGCCAGCAGTGCAGTGCGGGGTCCCTACAATGAGCAGTTCTTC	CASSAVRGPYNEQFF
many	TRBV12-3/TRBV12-4	TRBJ1-1	.	TGTGCCAGCAGTTTTCAAGGGCAGACGAACACTGAAGCTTTCTTT	CASSFQGQTNTEAFF
.	TRBV5-1	TRBJ2-5	.	TGCGCCAGCAGCTTGGGACTGATTCAAGAGACCCAGTACTTC	CASSLGLIQETQYF
.	TRBV6-6	TRBJ1-2	TRBD1	TGTGCCAGCAGTTACCACACCCAGGGGGATGGCTACACCTTC	CASSYHTQGDGYTF
.	TRBV29-1	TRBJ1-1	TRBD1	TGCAGCGTTGACAGGGGGGGGTATGAAGCTTTCTTT	CSVDRGGYEAFF
few	TRBV6-2/TRBV6-3	TRBJ2-5	.	TGTGCCAGCCGGGGATTCCAAGAGACCCAGTACTTC	CASRGFQETQYF
many	TRBV7-3	TRBJ1-6	.	TGTGCCAGCAGCTTAATGGCCGGGAACAATTCACCCCTCCACTTT	CASSLMAGNNSPLHF
many	TRBV19	TRBJ2-2	TRBD1	TGTGCCAGTACCGGGACAGGGTCTGGCGGGGAGCTGTTTTTT	CASTGTGSGGELFF
.	TRBV29-1	TRBJ2-1	.	TGCAGCGGGCCCCGCACTTCGCGCAATGAGCAGTTCTTC	CSGPRTSRNEQFF
many	TRBV20-1	TRBJ1-2	.	TGCAGTGCTAACAGAGCCACTAACTATGGCTACACCTTC	CSANRATNYGYTF
many	TRBV11-1	TRBJ2-1	.	TGTGCCAGCGCGTCGGGACTCCAGCAGTTCTTC	CASASGLQQFF
.	TRBV5-5	TRBJ1-6	TRBD1	TGTGCCAGCAGCTTGGAGTTGGGACAGCGGAATTCACCCCTCCACTTT	CASSLELGQRNSPLHF
many	TRBV7-2	TRBJ2-5	.	TGTGCCAGCAGCTTAGCCGGACGGGAGACCCAGTACTTC	CASSLAGRETQYF
many	TRBV3-1	TRBJ2-1	.	TGTGCCAGCAGTCAAGAGGGACTTTACAATGAGCAGTTCTTC	CASSQEGLYNEQFF
few	TRBV4-2	TRBJ2-5	TRBD1	TGTGCCAGCAGCGCGACAGGGGAGGCGAGGACCCAGTACTTC	CASSATGEARTQYF
.	TRBV18	TRBJ1-2	TRBD1	TGTGCCAGCTCACCAGAATCGGACAGGCCTAACTATGGCTACACCTTC	CASSPESDRPNYGYTF
.	TRBV6-2/TRBV6-3	TRBJ1-1	.	TGTGCCAGCAGTCCCCCGTTGGGCACTGAAGCTTTCTTT	CASSPPLGTEAFF
many	TRBV6-2/TRBV6-3	TRBJ1-3	.	TGTGCCAGCAGTTACCGGGGGGCCTCTGGAAACACCATATATTTT	CASSYRGASGNTIYF
few	TRBV6-5	TRBJ1-4	.	TGTGCCAGCAGCCGCAGGTCGGAAAAACTGTTTTTT	CASSRRSEKLFF
.	TRBV28	TRBJ1-5	.	TGTGCCACCACAGCTCCAGGGTCTGTTAGCAATCAGCCCCAGCATTTT	CATTAPGSVSNQPQHF
few	TRBV18	TRBJ1-1	.	TGTGCCAGCTCACCAGTTATAAGATTCGCTGAAGCTTTCTTT	CASSPVIRFAEAFF
many	TRBV6-6	TRBJ2-1	.	TGTGCCAGCAGTTACCACGGGGGAAGCTCCTACAATGAGCAGTTCTTC	CASSYHGGSSYNEQFF